The 24 T cell receptor beta chains given below trace back to one sample, sequenced in a study of response to subunit inactivated influenza vaccine. MiXCR, applied by TCRdb to the RT-PCR reads, yields one record per CDR3 protein. The data contain around 600,000 distinct CDR3 sequences, about 11% of them singletons. These same data were also listed under a study on T cells expressing NK-cell markers. That study reports: As the method of synthesis, 5'RACE template switching with UMIs yielded TCR beta cDNA.

The source was PBMCs from blood, collected on the day of vaccination. The receptors stem from a man aged 50 to 59 who received an inactivated influenza vaccine.

This clonotype showed up just a few times. The chain employs TRBV7-2 and TRBJ2-7; D is uncertain. The V end lost 2 bases, the J end lost 4 bases, and 12 bases lay between the germline ends. The CDR3 sequence is 14 residues long. From germline, CDR1 is SGHTA and CDR2 FQGNSA. The chain's CDR3 is CASSLLGEGYEQYF. CDR3 in DNA: TGTGCCAGCAGCTTATTAGGAGAAGGATACGAGCAGTACTTC. Full variable domain (missing parts from reference TRBV7-2 and TRBJ2-7): GAGVSQSPSNKVTEKGKDVELRCDPISGHTALYWYRQSLGQGLEFLIYFQGNSAPDKSGLPSDRFSAERTGGSVSTLTIQRTQQEDSAVYLCASSLLGEGYEQYFGPGTRLTVT.

This clonotype was recorded a few times. The CDR3 protein is CASSLGTGVNEKLFF. The CDR3 region has the DNA TGTGCCAGCAGCTTAGGGACAGGGGTTAATGAAAAACTGTTTTTT. The rearrangement uses TRBV7-6 and TRBJ1-4; TRBD1 aligns across 9 bases. The CDR3 loop spans 15 amino acids. Trimming at V came to 1 base and at J to 4 bases, leaving 1 base not matched to a gene. Germline V gives CDR1 SGHVS, CDR2 FNYEAQ.

This clonotype occurred many times. V is TRBV7-2 and J is TRBJ2-7, with 10 bases lining up with TRBD1. This CDR3 has 14 residues. Germline loops: CDR1 SGHTA, CDR2 FQGNSA. V lost 4 bases, J lost 3 bases, and 3 bases stayed unmatched. The chain's CDR3 is CASSSTGGIYEQYF. The DNA of the CDR3 is TGTGCCAGCAGCTCGACAGGGGGCATCTACGAGCAGTACTTC. Combining the CDR3 with reference TRBV7-2 and TRBJ2-7 gives the whole variable domain GAGVSQSPSNKVTEKGKDVELRCDPISGHTALYWYRQSLGQGLEFLIYFQGNSAPDKSGLPSDRFSAERTGGSVSTLTIQRTQQEDSAVYLCASSSTGGIYEQYFGPGTRLTVT.

This clonotype was counted a few times. V gene TRBV12-3 or TRBV12-4 combines with J gene TRBJ1-2, with unresolved D. The CDR3 runs 13 residues. V was cut by 2 bases and J by 4 bases, with 8 bases left in between. CDR3 nucleotide sequence: TGTGCCAGCAGTTTAAACGGGTTCTATGGCTACACCTTC. Encoded protein: CASSLNGFYGYTF.

This clonotype occurred many times. The V and J genes are TRBV12-3 or TRBV12-4 and TRBJ2-7; D possibly matches TRBD1 or TRBD2 (6 bases each). With 8 bases removed from V and 0 bases from J, the gap between germline ends came to 20 bases. The CDR3 sequence is 16 residues long. CDR3 DNA: TGTGCCAGCGGACTACAGGGCGCTTACTACTCCTACGAGCAGTACTTC. It yields the protein CASGLQGAYYSYEQYF.

V usage is TRBV10-3 and J usage is TRBJ2-2; either TRBD1 or TRBD2 may supply D (5 bases each). V was trimmed by 2 bases and J by 4 bases, leaving 14 bases between them. The CDR3 consists of 16 residues. In germline, CDR1 is ENHRY, CDR2 SYGVKD. The CDR3: CAISEPGTAATGELFF. The CDR3 nucleotides read TGTGCCATCAGTGAGCCTGGGACGGCCGCCACCGGGGAGCTGTTTTTT.

The chain carries TRBV6-5 and TRBJ2-7; D tentatively reads TRBD1 or TRBD2 (7 bases each). The CDR3 runs to 14 residues. Trimming removed 2 bases from V and 4 bases from J, with 12 bases in between. From germline, CDR1 is MNHEY and CDR2 SVGAGI. CDR3 amino acids: CASSYGRGGYEQYF. In DNA, the CDR3 is TGTGCCAGCAGTTACGGCAGGGGGGGATACGAGCAGTACTTC.

This clonotype was seen only a few times. The J gene is TRBJ2-1, the V gene TRBV6-1; D might be TRBD2 (6 bases). Germline CDR1 reads MNHNS; CDR2 reads SASEGT. The V end was cut by 6 bases, the J end by 0 bases, with 15 bases between. The CDR3 runs to 16 residues. As DNA, the CDR3 is TGTGCCAGCAGAGCCGGCGGGACCCGCTCCTACAATGAGCAGTTCTTC. This encodes CASRAGGTRSYNEQFF.

The V gene is TRBV6-2 or TRBV6-3, the J gene TRBJ2-1; 8 bases map to TRBD1. CDR1 and CDR2 from the germline V gene are MNHEY and SVGEGT. The CDR3 totals 15 residues. After removal of 3 bases from V and 3 bases from J, the junction contained 4 bases not matched to a gene. The CDR3 region is CASSYRTGGYNEQFF. CDR3 sequence (DNA): TGTGCCAGCAGTTATCGCACAGGGGGCTACAATGAGCAGTTCTTC.

The V call is TRBV15, the J call TRBJ2-3; D not certain. Germline CDR1 and CDR2: LNHNV and YYDKDF (reference sequence). The V end was cut by 5 bases, the J end by 4 bases, with 22 bases between. The CDR3 length is 17 residues. As DNA, the CDR3 is TGTGCCACCAGCTTGTCGCTTGGACGGGCTGAGGCAGATACGCAGTATTTT. Its translation: CATSLSLGRAEADTQYF.

The CDR3 bases are TGTGCCAGCAGTCCCAGTTTCTTCCGCTACGAGCAGTACTTC. Amino acids: CASSPSFFRYEQYF. The V call is TRBV7-2, the J call TRBJ2-7; unclear D gene. The CDR3 length is 14 residues. CDR1 and CDR2 from the germline V gene are SGHTA and FQGNSA. Trimming took off 6 bases at V and 3 bases at J, with 15 bases between the two ends.

The table lists this clonotype with a few counts. This rearrangement joins TRBV12-3 or TRBV12-4 to TRBJ1-1; 7 bases agree with TRBD1. V shed 6 bases, J shed 1 base, and the junction held 8 bases outside the gene matches. The CDR3 has 15 residues. The CDR3 DNA reads TGTGCCAGCAGCCTAGTAGGGACAGCGAACACTGAAGCTTTCTTT. Amino acids: CASSLVGTANTEAFF.

This clonotype has only a few counts. The chain uses TRBV25-1 and TRBJ1-1; D gene uncertain. Trimming took off 7 bases at V and 2 bases at J, with 5 bases between the two ends. The CDR3 totals 11 residues. Germline-derived CDR1 and CDR2 are MGHDK and SYGVNS. The CDR3 region is CASTQNTEAFF. The CDR3 nucleotides are TGTGCCAGCACTCAAAACACTGAAGCTTTCTTT.

The chain links TRBV20-1 to TRBJ2-5; TRBD2 aligns across 14 bases. CDR1 and CDR2 from the germline V gene are DFQATT and SNEGSKA (reference sequence). The CDR3 is 15 amino acids. Losses at the gene ends were 5 bases for V and 4 bases for J; bases not matched to a gene: 6. CDR3 coding DNA: TGCAGTGCTGCCGGGACTAGCGGGAGTGGAGAGACCCAGTACTTC. The encoded protein is CSAAGTSGSGETQYF.

The sample holds a few counts of this clonotype. The chain has TRBV12-3 or TRBV12-4 and TRBJ2-1; 9 positions match TRBD1. The trim removed 6 bases at V and 7 bases at J, leaving 10 bases unmatched. CDR3 length: 15 residues. The CDR3 DNA reads TGTGCCAGCAGGGAGAGGGGACAGGGCGTTAATGAGCAGTTCTTC. It translates to CASRERGQGVNEQFF.

The J gene is TRBJ2-1, the V gene TRBV12-3 or TRBV12-4; 7 bases map to TRBD2. CDR3 size: 12 residues. The trim removed 5 bases at V and 15 bases at J, leaving 10 bases unmatched. Written as DNA, the CDR3 is TGTGCCAGCAGTGACCCCGGCGGGAGAGGGTTCTTC. As protein: CASSDPGGRGFF.

This clonotype came up a few times. The chain uses TRBV6-5 and TRBJ2-5; D is possibly TRBD2 (6 bases). The germline gives CDR1 MNHEY, CDR2 SVGAGI. The CDR3 is 15 residues long. The V and J ends lost 2 bases and 6 bases respectively, with 16 bases between them. The CDR3 bases are TGTGCCAGCAGTTACGAGTCTGGGGGGTCGAAGACCCAGTACTTC. The encoded protein is CASSYESGGSKTQYF.

This chain uses TRBV6-1 with TRBJ1-5, with D possibly matching TRBD1 (5 bases). The ends were cut back, 7 bases at V and 5 bases at J, with 12 bases in the middle. The CDR3 totals 13 residues. Per germline, CDR1 MNHNS and CDR2 SASEGT. The CDR3 DNA sequence: TGTGCCAGCACGAAAATCAGGGATCAGCCCCAGCATTTT. This translates into CASTKIRDQPQHF.

The chain links TRBV6-5 to TRBJ2-3, with D possibly being TRBD1 (6 bases). V lost 4 bases and J 9 bases, leaving 11 bases between the germline ends. CDR1 and CDR2 from the germline V gene are MNHEY and SVGAGI. This CDR3 spans 12 amino acids. This chain's CDR3 is CASSLNRVTQYF. CDR3 coding DNA: TGTGCCAGCAGTTTAAACAGGGTAACGCAGTATTTT.

There are many counts of this clonotype. This chain joins TRBV30 and TRBJ2-2, with 7 bases identical to TRBD1. CDR1 and CDR2 from the germline V gene are GTSNPN and SVGIG (reference sequence). Trimming cost V 3 bases and J 4 bases; bases outside gene matches: 11. The CDR3 extends over 16 amino acids. The CDR3 DNA reads TGTGCCTGGAGGAAAACAGGGGTTCAGGCCACCGGGGAGCTGTTTTTT. It is translated as CAWRKTGVQATGELFF.

In its sample, this clonotype was seen a few times. The CDR3 region has the DNA TGTGCCAGCAGTTTATCGGCCCCCCCGGGCGAGCAGTACTTC. This sequence encodes CASSLSAPPGEQYF. The V call is TRBV12-3 or TRBV12-4, the J call TRBJ2-7; D not resolved. The CDR3 is 14 residues long. The ends were cut back, 2 bases at V and 6 bases at J, with 14 bases in the middle.

This clonotype was seen only a few times. The chain carries TRBV20-1 and TRBJ1-5; D not certain. V lost 3 bases and J 7 bases, leaving 13 bases between the germline ends. CDR1 is DFQATT and CDR2 is SNEGSKA in the germline V gene (reference sequence). CDR3 size: 13 residues. This CDR3 reads CSARIGILQPQHF. In DNA form, the CDR3 reads TGCAGTGCTAGGATAGGGATTTTGCAGCCCCAGCATTTT.

In its sample, this clonotype was seen many times. CDR3 region: CASSYGQGAQETQYF. The DNA of the CDR3 is TGTGCCAGCAGCTACGGACAGGGGGCGCAAGAGACCCAGTACTTC. The chain carries TRBV7-2 and TRBJ2-5; 11 bases fit TRBD1. V lost 4 bases to trimming and J lost 2 bases; unmatched junction nucleotides: 3. Germline-derived CDR1 and CDR2 are SGHTA and FQGNSA. This CDR3 region has 15 residues.

J is TRBJ2-7 and V is TRBV6-5; D may be TRBD1 or TRBD2 (5 bases each). Germline assignment: CDR1 MNHEY and CDR2 SVGAGI. V was shortened by 2 bases and J by 0 bases, with 11 bases between the two germline ends. This CDR3 is built from 15 residues. The CDR3 loop reads CASSYPGRSSYEQYF. The CDR3 region has the DNA TGTGCCAGCAGTTACCCGGGACGGAGCTCCTACGAGCAGTACTTC.